The rows below give T cell receptor beta chains drawn from one sample of a study of OX40 agonist ivuxolimab in advanced cancers. Here immunoSEQ multiplex PCR was the method, and the copy in TCRdb shows in-frame clones only, minus some. The sample has about 7,000 clones; approximately 80% are singletons. The input for sequencing was CD4+ or CD8+ T cells sorted from blood, taken in a trial of the OX40 agonist ivuxolimab. Receptors were obtained from an adult with an advanced solid tumor such as melanoma, head and neck, liver or kidney cancer. CDR3s include the opening cysteine and the closing phenylalanine or tryptophan.

v_gene	j_gene	CDR3aa
TRBV6-5	TRBJ2-1	CASSYRDYNEQFF
TRBV6-5	TRBJ2-5	CASRDRAETQYF
TRBV27	TRBJ2-3	CASSGGGLLGTDTQYF
TRBV5-1	TRBJ2-5	CASSLWPGETQYF
TRBV6-1	TRBJ2-7	CASSLAASYEQYF
TRBV7-9	TRBJ2-3	CASSSPPPTWGTTDTQYF
TRBV11-2	TRBJ2-1	CASSLGPYNEQFF
TRBV11-3	TRBJ2-7	CASSLGASLANTYEQYF
TRBV9	TRBJ1-5	CASSEQGAQPQHF
TRBV6-5	TRBJ1-5	CASSLQGARNQPQHF
TRBV5-1	TRBJ1-2	CASSLGQFYGYTF
TRBV5-5	TRBJ2-7	CASTPEGDSYEQYF
TRBV27	TRBJ2-7	CASSFLAGVNEQYF
TRBV18	TRBJ1-5	CASSLGQADQPQHF
TRBV9	TRBJ2-7	CASSPGVGEGYEQYF
TRBV9	TRBJ1-5	CASSVGGLRQPQHF
TRBV27	TRBJ2-1	CASSRTSFEQFF
TRBV7-9	TRBJ1-2	CASSLSGTGAMIHYGYTF
TRBV6-5	TRBJ2-1	CASSYVGQQNEQFF
TRBV27	TRBJ2-1	CASSPPHGTSWYEQFF
TRBV15	TRBJ2-1	CATSRDSGGFYNEQFF
TRBV28	TRBJ1-2	CASSFWTVWGYTF
TRBV18	TRBJ1-1	CASSPTGYYTEAFF
TRBV19	TRBJ1-3	CASSGQGAAGNTIYF
TRBV27	TRBJ2-2	CASTLLAPTGELFF
TRBV30	TRBJ2-1	CAWSVGSANEQFF
TRBV2	TRBJ2-7	CASSDVAYEQYF
TRBV6-6	TRBJ2-3	CASRLGQGVADTQYF
TRBV5-1	TRBJ1-3	CASSSDGGSGNTIYF
TRBV7-3	TRBJ2-3	CASSFFPGDTQYF
TRBV25-1	TRBJ2-2	CASAKAERETGELFF
TRBV29-1	TRBJ2-7	CSVGRWVGGPTYEQYF
TRBV25-1	TRBJ1-1	CASSRTGRHTEAFF
TRBV5-1	TRBJ2-1	CASSLAVTGRYNEQFF
TRBV4-3	TRBJ2-1	CASSQDPAGANEQFF
TRBV7-2	TRBJ2-7	CASSLEGGRNYEQYF
TRBV28	TRBJ2-7	CATAGQGSYEQYF
TRBV5-4	TRBJ2-7	CASSPGTGVFSYEQYF
TRBV27	TRBJ2-7	CASSHLLSGNEQYF
TRBV12-5	TRBJ2-7	CASGLGLAGTYEQYF
TRBV9	TRBJ2-7	CASSVELAGALYEQYF
TRBV7-9	TRBJ1-4	CASSLGSNEKLFF
TRBV27	TRBJ2-7	CASSLIGGEQYF
TRBV18	TRBJ2-7	CASSPATEFYEQYF
TRBV19	TRBJ1-5	CASSNPTGNQPQHF
TRBV4-2	TRBJ2-3	CASSPEGGVRYTDTQYF
TRBV7-2	TRBJ2-5	CASSLLLQETQYF
TRBV2	TRBJ2-3	CASFNRDTTSTDTQYF
TRBV19	TRBJ1-3	CASSTGGLPGNTIYF
TRBV12-5	TRBJ2-1	CASGPPGTLYNEQFF
TRBV4-3	TRBJ2-1	CASSQEGWEEQFF
TRBV30	TRBJ2-2	CAWSGGTAMSGELFF
TRBV6-5	TRBJ2-7	CASSYAVSYEQYF
TRBV7-2	TRBJ2-2	CASSLRPYGGVGELFF